The source of this T cell receptor beta chain is a study of response to subunit inactivated influenza vaccine. TCRdb re-derived calls from the RT-PCR reads in MiXCR, one entry per CDR3 protein. The table has 650,000 to 800,000 distinct CDR3 sequences, less than 20% seen once. The V and J ends lost 7 bases and 0 bases respectively, with 13 bases between them. CDR1 and CDR2 (germline): MGHRA, YSYEKL. This CDR3 comprises 15 residues. Concerning this clonotype itself: Its antigen is currently unknown.

Findings of the study overall: It was suggested by the authors that few new T cells are recruited by each seasonal influenza vaccination.

This material consisted of PBMCs from blood, taken around 5 days after vaccination. The rearrangement joins TRBV4-1 to TRBJ2-1; D uncertain. The TCR sequence derives from a man aged 45-65 years who received an inactivated influenza vaccine. The CDR3 region has the DNA TGCGCCAGCAAACCAGGTGAGAGCTCCTACAATGAGCAGTTCTTC. Translation: CASKPGESSYNEQFF.